One sample yielded the 27 T cell receptor beta chains listed below, sequenced in a study of T cells in localized non-small cell lung cancer. Only in-frame clones appear in the TCRdb table, and some are missing; sequencing was by immunoSEQ multiplex PCR. The data hold tens of thousands of clones, with approximately 87% observed a single time. The sequencing used PBMCs, collected before any cancer treatment. Every receptor here comes from a woman aged 35 to 70 with stage II squamous cell lung carcinoma.

V usage is TRBV19 and J usage is TRBJ1-5; D might be TRBD1 (5 bases). Germline CDR1 is LNHDA and CDR2 is SQIVND (reference sequence). Trimming pared 4 bases from V and 0 bases from J, leaving 10 bases between. CDR3 size: 15 residues. The CDR3 reads CASSTTGNSNQPQHF. The CDR3 region has the DNA TGTGCCAGTAGTACTACAGGAAATAGCAATCAGCCCCAGCATTTT.

J is TRBJ1-5 and V is TRBV19, with 10 bases matching TRBD1. The V gene's germline CDR1 is LNHDA and CDR2 SQIVND (reference sequence). V was clipped by 5 bases and J by 2 bases; unmatched bases: 6. The CDR3 sequence is 16 residues long. CDR3 DNA sequence: TGTGCCAGTAGTGACAGGGGGCTCTCGGGCAATCAGCCCCAGCATTTT. The encoded protein is CASSDRGLSGNQPQHF.

The chain couples TRBV10-1 to TRBJ2-4, with no clear D. V shed 8 bases and J shed 1 base, with 12 bases lying between them. The CDR3 has 14 residues. Germline CDR1 reads WNHNN; CDR2 reads SYGVQD (reference sequence). CDR3 in DNA: TGCGCCAGCGTAGTGGTTAAGGCCAAAAACATTCAGTACTTC. Translated: CASVVVKAKNIQYF.

This chain connects TRBV6-5 to TRBJ1-1; D uncertain. Trimming left V 0 bases short and J 1 base short, with 9 bases between. The CDR3 covers 15 residues. Per the germline V gene, CDR1 is MNHEY and CDR2 is SVGAGI. The CDR3 DNA sequence: TGTGCCAGCAGTTACTCGATCAACGCGAACACTGAAGCTTTCTTT. This codes for CASSYSINANTEAFF.

The rearrangement uses TRBV28 and TRBJ1-5; D is unresolved. From germline, CDR1 is MDHEN and CDR2 SYDVKM. Between the trimmed V and J ends, which lost 8 bases and 6 bases, there was a span of 17 bases. The length of the CDR3 is 14 residues. The CDR3 nucleotides read TGTGCCAGCGGCCTTTCGAGGGTTCGTCAGCCCCAGCATTTT. It codes for CASGLSRVRQPQHF.

This rearrangement joins TRBV10-3 to TRBJ2-1, with 8 bases identical to TRBD2. The length of the CDR3 is 12 residues. Losses at the gene ends were 4 bases for V and 13 bases for J; bases not matched to a gene: 6. Germline loops: CDR1 ENHRY, CDR2 SYGVKD. CDR3 DNA sequence: TGTGCCATCAGTGCGGGAGGGGCCAACCAGTTCTTC. It encodes CAISAGGANQFF.

This clone has just one count. The genes are TRBV30 and TRBJ1-2; D uncertain. The V gene's germline CDR1 is GTSNPN and CDR2 SVGIG (reference sequence). The CDR3 runs 12 residues. The V gene lost 7 bases and the J gene lost 3 bases, with 12 bases spanning the gap. The CDR3 sequence: CASSGGHYGYTF. The CDR3 nucleotides are TGTGCCTCGTCCGGCGGCCACTATGGCTACACCTTC.

J is TRBJ2-5 and V is TRBV4-1; maybe TRBD2 (6 bases). The length of the CDR3 is 15 residues. Germline values: CDR1 MGHRA, CDR2 YSYEKL. V shed 1 base and J shed 5 bases, with 14 bases lying between them. CDR3 amino acids: CASSQVEGTGETQYF. For the CDR3, the DNA is TGCGCCAGCAGCCAAGTGGAGGGGACCGGGGAGACCCAGTACTTC.

The rearrangement joins TRBV5-1 to TRBJ1-4; D is uncertain. CDR3 length equals 14 residues. Trimming cost V 0 bases and J 7 bases, with 10 bases left between them. Germline-derived CDR1 and CDR2 are SGHRS and YFSETQ. CDR3 region: CASSLGRVSEKLFF. The CDR3 DNA follows: TGCGCCAGCAGCTTGGGAAGGGTAAGTGAAAAACTGTTTTTT. The entire variable domain, with the rest obtained from reference TRBV5-1 and TRBJ1-4, is as follows: KAGVTQTPRYLIKTRGQQVTLSCSPISGHRSVSWYQQTPGQGLQFLFEYFSETQRNKGNFPGRFSGRQFSNSRSEMNVSTLELGDSALYLCASSLGRVSEKLFFGSGTQLSVL.

The rearrangement links TRBV14 to TRBJ2-7, with 8 bases fitting TRBD2. Germline loops: CDR1 SGHDN, CDR2 FVKESK. The CDR3 has 17 residues. Trimming took 4 bases from V and 0 from J; bases not matched to a gene: 11. DNA for the CDR3: TGTGCCAGCAGCCTGGGACTAGTACCCCTCCCCTCCTACGAGCAGTACTTC. This sequence encodes CASSLGLVPLPSYEQYF.

V usage is TRBV7-2 and J usage is TRBJ2-5; 8 bases are shared with TRBD1. The CDR3 runs 16 residues. With V trimmed by 0 bases and J by 2 bases, 5 bases remained unmatched. Germline V gene data show CDR1 as SGHTA and CDR2 as FQGNSA. In DNA form, the CDR3 reads TGTGCCAGCAGCTTAGCGAAGGGGACAGGACAAGAGACCCAGTACTTC. It codes for CASSLAKGTGQETQYF.

The chain joins TRBV27 to TRBJ1-3; D is perhaps TRBD1 (6 bases). Germline values: CDR1 MNHEY, CDR2 SMNVEV (reference sequence). Trimming took 6 bases from V and 0 from J, leaving 12 bases between them. The CDR3 covers 15 residues. As DNA, the CDR3 is TGTGCCAGCAGCCGAGGGGGGAGCTCTGGAAACACCATATATTTT. This sequence encodes CASSRGGSSGNTIYF.

The rearrangement joins TRBV18 to TRBJ2-7; D uncertain. CDR1 and CDR2 (germline): KGHSH, LQKENI. V shed 6 bases and J shed 2 bases, with 20 bases lying between them. This CDR3 has 16 residues. The CDR3 protein is CASSSPRGIRAYEQYF. CDR3 coding DNA: TGTGCCAGCTCCTCTCCCCGAGGAATACGGGCCTACGAGCAGTACTTC. The complete variable domain, with remaining parts taken from reference TRBV18 and TRBJ2-7, reads NAGVMQNPRHLVRRRGQEARLRCSPMKGHSHVYWYRQLPEEGLKFMVYLQKENIIDESGMPKERFSAEFPKEGPSILRIQQVVRGDSAAYFCASSSPRGIRAYEQYFGPGTRLTVT.

This clone was counted once. This rearrangement joins TRBV21-1 to TRBJ2-2; the table's D call, TRBD2, was not checked against the DNA. TRBV21-1 is classified as a pseudogene. The CDR3 is 22 amino acids. The DNA of the CDR3 is TGTGCCACCATAACCTCGAGGGATCTAGCGGGGGGCTTATCCAGGGACACCGGGGAGCTGTTTTTT. Residues: CATITSRDLAGGLSRDTGELFF.

V and J are TRBV10-1 and TRBJ1-2; 8 nucleotides agree with TRBD1. Germline CDR1 is WNHNN and CDR2 is SYGVQD (reference sequence). With 6 bases clipped from V and 8 bases from J, the junction kept 11 bases outside the gene matches. The CDR3 covers 14 residues. In nucleotides, the CDR3 is TGCGCCAGCAGCGACGACAGGGGTGTAGGAGGCTACACCTTC. Its protein is CASSDDRGVGGYTF.

The CDR3 reads CAWRRTEETQYF. CDR3 DNA: TGTGCCTGGAGACGGACGGAAGAGACCCAGTACTTC. The chain has TRBV30 and TRBJ2-5, with D hard to call. The CDR3 length is 12 residues. Germline CDR1 and CDR2: GTSNPN and SVGIG (reference sequence). V gave up 3 bases and J gave up 3 bases, with 8 bases separating them.

DNA of the CDR3: TGTGCCAGCAGGATCGGGACAGGGGGAGATCAGCCCCAGCATTTT. This gives the protein CASRIGTGGDQPQHF. The chain is built from TRBV2 and TRBJ1-5; 11 nucleotides line up with TRBD1. Germline V gene data show CDR1 as SNHLY and CDR2 as FYNNEI. V lost 6 bases and J lost 5; bases outside the gene matches: 6. This CDR3 comprises 15 residues.

CDR3 amino acids: CSGGTGTGELFF. CDR3 sequence (DNA): TGCAGCGGCGGAACAGGGACCGGGGAGCTGTTTTTT. V gene TRBV29-1 combines with J gene TRBJ2-2, with D possibly TRBD1 on 6 matching bases. CDR3 length: 12 residues. The germline V gene encodes CDR1 SQVTM and CDR2 ANQGSEA. Trimming took off 7 bases at V and 5 bases at J, with 11 bases between the two ends.

This chain links TRBV5-4 with TRBJ2-5; D unclear. This CDR3 contains 13 residues. V lost 1 base and J 5 bases, leaving 9 bases between the germline ends. CDR1 and CDR2 (germline): SGHNT, YYREEE (reference sequence). The CDR3: CASSLSYGETQYF. DNA of the CDR3: TGTGCCAGCAGCTTGTCCTATGGGGAGACCCAGTACTTC.

V gene TRBV11-2 combines with J gene TRBJ2-2, with unresolved D. The length of the CDR3 is 12 residues. The ends were cut back, 0 bases at V and 6 bases at J, with 2 bases in the middle. Germline V gene lookup returns CDR1 SGHAT and CDR2 FQNNGV. CDR3: CASSLEAGELFF. As DNA, the CDR3 is TGTGCCAGCAGCTTAGAAGCCGGGGAGCTGTTTTTT.

The J gene is TRBJ2-7, the V gene TRBV6-6; 8 nucleotides agree with TRBD1. The CDR3 consists of 14 residues. Trimming at V came to 6 bases and at J to 0 bases, leaving 4 bases not matched to a gene. From germline, CDR1 is MNHNY and CDR2 SVGAGI (reference sequence). The CDR3 coding sequence is TGTGCCAGCAGACAGACAGGGGACTCCTACGAGCAGTACTTC. The encoded protein is CASRQTGDSYEQYF.

The rearrangement uses TRBV7-9 and TRBJ2-2, with 10 positions matching TRBD2. Germline loops: CDR1 SEHNR, CDR2 FQNEAQ (reference sequence). Trimming took 5 bases from V and 3 from J; bases not matched to a gene: 3. The CDR3 length is 15 residues. In DNA, the CDR3 is TGTGCCAGCAGCCCCACTAGCGGGGACACCGGGGAGCTGTTTTTT. Its translation is CASSPTSGDTGELFF.

This sequence joins TRBV6-5 and TRBJ2-1; 7 bases are a match to TRBD2. CDR1 and CDR2 from the germline V gene are MNHEY and SVGAGI. The CDR3 covers 16 residues. V trimming: 2 bases; J trimming: 0 bases; junction bases outside the gene matches: 4. The DNA for the CDR3 is TGTGCCAGCAGTTACAGGGGAGGGCCCTCCTACAATGAGCAGTTCTTC. It is translated as CASSYRGGPSYNEQFF.

The chain joins TRBV7-9 to TRBJ1-3, with no clear D. Germline assignment: CDR1 SEHNR and CDR2 FQNEAQ (reference sequence). CDR3 length equals 15 residues. Trimming removed 4 bases from V and 3 bases from J, with 13 bases in between. CDR3 sequence reads: CASSSPTVDGNTIYF. In nucleotides, the CDR3 is TGTGCCAGCAGCTCCCCCACGGTGGATGGAAACACCATATATTTT.

V usage is TRBV5-4 and J usage is TRBJ2-7; D not resolved. V was pared by 0 bases and J by 4 bases, with 5 bases between. Germline loops: CDR1 SGHNT, CDR2 YYREEE (reference sequence). The CDR3 runs 12 residues. The CDR3 DNA sequence: TGTGCCAGCAGCTTGGGGGGATACGAGCAGTACTTC. As protein: CASSLGGYEQYF.

This chain connects TRBV30 to TRBJ2-5; 12 bases are shared with TRBD1. V was pared by 2 bases and J by 5 bases, with 6 bases of the junction left unmatched. This CDR3 is built from 15 residues. Germline V gives CDR1 GTSNPN, CDR2 SVGIG (reference sequence). CDR3 protein: CAWSRDRGPQETQYF. CDR3 coding DNA: TGTGCCTGGAGTCGGGACAGGGGGCCGCAGGAGACCCAGTACTTC.

The genes are TRBV5-6 and TRBJ2-7; D is unclear. This CDR3 contains 12 residues. Trimming left V 0 bases short and J 3 bases short, with 4 bases between. Germline CDR1 is SGHDT and CDR2 is YYEEEE. CDR3 protein: CASSLEDYEQYF. CDR3 nucleotides: TGTGCCAGCAGCTTGGAGGACTACGAGCAGTACTTC.